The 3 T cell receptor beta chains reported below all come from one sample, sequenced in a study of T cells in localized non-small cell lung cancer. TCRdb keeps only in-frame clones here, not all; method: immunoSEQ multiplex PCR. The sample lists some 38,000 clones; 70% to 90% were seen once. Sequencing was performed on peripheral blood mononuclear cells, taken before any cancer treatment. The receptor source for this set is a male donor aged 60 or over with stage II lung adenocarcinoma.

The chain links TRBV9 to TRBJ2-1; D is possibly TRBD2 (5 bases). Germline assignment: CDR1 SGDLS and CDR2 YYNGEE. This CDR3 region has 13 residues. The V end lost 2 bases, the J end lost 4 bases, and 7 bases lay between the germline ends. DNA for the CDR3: TGTGCCAGCAGCGTGACTATTTACAATGAGCAGTTCTTC. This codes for CASSVTIYNEQFF.

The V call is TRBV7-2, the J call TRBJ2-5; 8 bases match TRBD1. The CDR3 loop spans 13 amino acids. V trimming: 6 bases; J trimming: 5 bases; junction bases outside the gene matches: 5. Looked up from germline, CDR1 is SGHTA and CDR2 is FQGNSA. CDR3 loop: CASRRTGRETQYF. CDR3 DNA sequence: TGTGCCAGCAGGAGGACAGGGCGGGAGACCCAGTACTTC.

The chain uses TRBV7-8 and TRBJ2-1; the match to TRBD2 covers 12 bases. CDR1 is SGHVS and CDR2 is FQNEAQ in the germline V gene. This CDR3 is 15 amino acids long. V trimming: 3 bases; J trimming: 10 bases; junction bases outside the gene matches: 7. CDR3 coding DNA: TGTGCCAGCAGCTTGACTAGCGGGAGATTAGACGAGCAGTTCTTC. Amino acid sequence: CASSLTSGRLDEQFF.